Listed here is a single T cell receptor (beta chain). This sample was included in a study of T-cell reconstitution after alpha-beta-depleted transplantation in children. As it was prepared, the TCRbeta library received unique molecular identifiers. From the PCR reads, TCRdb called clonotypes with MiXCR, one entry per CDR3 protein. The sample has hundreds of thousands of distinct CDR3 sequences; approximately 20% are singletons. J lost 4 bases, V lost 0 bases, and 5 bases had no gene match. The CDR3 is made up of 15 amino acids. The V gene's germline CDR1 is LNHNV and CDR2 YYDKDF (reference sequence). The sequencing used PBMCs from the stem cell graft donor, collected from the stem cell graft. The receptor comes from a human donor who donated a stem cell graft to a child with acute lymphoblastic leukemia. The J gene is TRBJ2-7, the V gene TRBV15; TRBD1 matches at 8 bases. The CDR3 reads CATSRDQGAGYEQYF. The CDR3 region has the DNA TGTGCCACCAGCAGAGATCAGGGGGCGGGGTACGAGCAGTACTTC. Using reference TRBV15 and TRBJ2-7 for the parts outside the CDR3, the full variable domain is DAMVIQNPRYQVTQFGKPVTLSCSQTLNHNVMYWYQQKSSQAPKLLFHYYDKDFNNEADTPDNFQSRRPNTSFCFLDIRSPGLGDTAMYLCATSRDQGAGYEQYFGPGTRLTVT.